This TCR beta chain stems from a study of blood T cell repertoires in COVID-19. Study summary: COVID-19 samples collected from the United States, Italy and Spain covered acute and convalescent phases. T cells, B-cell-depleted T cells, or PBMCs supplied cDNA or gDNA.

Authors' processing steps: Estimates of nucleated cell counts were drawn from the amplification of reference gene primers. Using immunoSEQ multiplex PCR, the repertoire was profiled, and TCRdb retains in-frame clones only, with some absent. V, J and clone size reflect that table, while D and trimming were determined from the DNA. The repertoire holds around 260,000 clones, about 85% seen once, with 10% to 15% in the top ten. Trimming removed 1 base at V and 4 bases at J, with 8 bases between. The V gene's germline CDR1 is SGHRS and CDR2 YFSETQ. This CDR3 contains 13 residues. Sequenced input: peripheral blood. The chain carries TRBV5-1 and TRBJ1-1; D might be TRBD1 (5 bases). This TCR was sampled from a human donor in a cohort sampled during active COVID-19. CDR3 region: CASSLRGGTEAFF. The CDR3 DNA sequence: TGCGCCAGCAGCTTGAGGGGTGGCACTGAAGCTTTCTTT. Filled out from reference TRBV5-1 and TRBJ1-1, the complete variable domain reads KAGVTQTPRYLIKTRGQQVTLSCSPISGHRSVSWYQQTPGQGLQFLFEYFSETQRNKGNFPGRFSGRQFSNSRSEMNVSTLELGDSALYLCASSLRGGTEAFFGQGTRLTVV.